These 32 T cell receptor beta chains were all obtained from the same sample, sequenced in a study of cytomegalovirus exposure and HLA in healthy donors. Using immunoSEQ multiplex PCR, the repertoire was profiled, and TCRdb retains in-frame clones only, with some absent. The sample contains 150,000 to 200,000 clones, around nine tenths of which appear only once. Sequences were obtained from PBMCs. The source is a man between 25 and 39 years old in good health and CMV-seropositive.

The chain links TRBV6-6 to TRBJ1-1; possibly TRBD1 for D (5 bases). Germline V gene lookup returns CDR1 MNHNY and CDR2 SVGAGI (reference sequence). The V end was cut by 10 bases, the J end by 0 bases, with 15 bases between. This CDR3 has 14 amino acids. CDR3 amino acids: CAIKTGTLNTEAFF. The CDR3 bases are TGTGCCATTAAGACCGGGACTCTGAACACTGAAGCTTTCTTT.

This sequence joins TRBV15 and TRBJ2-2; weak D call: TRBD2 (6 bases). Germline lookup yields CDR1 LNHNV and CDR2 YYDKDF (reference sequence). V was shortened by 2 bases and J by 6 bases, with 13 bases between the two germline ends. This CDR3 contains 15 residues. The DNA for the CDR3 is TGTGCCACCAGCAGATTTAGCGGAACCGCCGGGGAGCTGTTTTTT. Protein: CATSRFSGTAGELFF. Looking up the rest from reference TRBV15 and TRBJ2-2 gives the full variable domain: DAMVIQNPRYQVTQFGKPVTLSCSQTLNHNVMYWYQQKSSQAPKLLFHYYDKDFNNEADTPDNFQSRRPNTSFCFLDIRSPGLGDTAMYLCATSRFSGTAGELFFGEGSRLTVL.

This chain connects TRBV5-4 to TRBJ2-1, with 7 bases aligning to TRBD2. The CDR3 sequence is 14 residues long. The V gene end was trimmed by 5 bases and the J gene end by 5 bases; junction bases not matched to a gene: 7. Germline loops: CDR1 SGHNT, CDR2 YYREEE (reference sequence). The CDR3 loop is CASRRGSTDNEQFF. Here the CDR3 DNA reads TGTGCCAGCAGGCGGGGGTCCACCGACAATGAGCAGTTCTTC.

The rearrangement uses TRBV5-1 and TRBJ2-2; D may correspond to TRBD1 or TRBD2 (6 bases each). Germline lookup yields CDR1 SGHRS and CDR2 YFSETQ. The CDR3 is made up of 15 amino acids. V lost 0 bases and J 6 bases, leaving 12 bases between the germline ends. Written as DNA, the CDR3 is TGCGCCAGCAGCTTGGCCAAGGGGGAGGCCGGGGAGCTGTTTTTT. Protein: CASSLAKGEAGELFF.

The chain combines TRBV4-1 with TRBJ1-2, with TRBD1 as a possible D gene (6 bases). The germline V and J ends were trimmed by 4 bases and 2 bases, with 8 bases remaining between them. The CDR3 is 13 amino acids. Germline assignment: CDR1 MGHRA and CDR2 YSYEKL. For the CDR3, the DNA is TGCGCCAGCAGCCCAGGGGTCAACTATGGCTACACCTTC. The encoded protein is CASSPGVNYGYTF.

V and J are TRBV19 and TRBJ1-5, with TRBD1 as a possible D gene (6 bases). V was pared by 5 bases and J by 7 bases, with 15 bases between. Germline CDR1 is LNHDA and CDR2 is SQIVND (reference sequence). The CDR3 has 14 residues. The CDR3: CASSLAGEWQPQHF. The CDR3 DNA follows: TGTGCCAGTAGTTTGGCAGGGGAGTGGCAGCCCCAGCATTTT.

In this sample, this clone turned up once. The V call is TRBV6-5, the J call TRBJ1-1; D gene ambiguous. Germline CDR1 MNHEY, CDR2 SVGAGI. The CDR3 runs 15 residues. Trimming took 6 bases from V and 0 from J, leaving 14 bases between them. The CDR3 DNA follows: TGTGCCAGCAGCTACAACAGAAATATGAACACTGAAGCTTTCTTT. It yields the protein CASSYNRNMNTEAFF.

The chain combines TRBV18 with TRBJ2-5; D may correspond to TRBD1 or TRBD2 (5 bases each). Trimming shortened V by 6 bases and J by 2 bases, and 19 bases separated the two germline ends. This CDR3 region has 16 residues. From germline, CDR1 is KGHSH and CDR2 LQKENI. This CDR3 is CASSSSRPGLQETQYF. DNA for the CDR3: TGTGCCAGCTCCTCTAGCCGTCCAGGGTTGCAAGAGACCCAGTACTTC.

About this clone itself: This specimen includes other DNA sequences encoding the same CDR3. The chain employs TRBV4-3 and TRBJ2-7, with a weak D call TRBD2 (5 bases). CDR3 length: 13 residues. Trimming shortened V by 0 bases and J by 3 bases, and 6 bases separated the two germline ends. Germline CDR1 LGHNA, CDR2 YSLEER. The CDR3 coding sequence is TGCGCCAGCAGCCAAGATCGGGGCTACGAGCAGTACTTC. This encodes CASSQDRGYEQYF.

The J gene is TRBJ1-4, the V gene TRBV5-1, with D perhaps matching TRBD1 (5 bases). V dropped 5 bases and J dropped 4 bases, with 9 bases sitting between them. Germline CDR1 SGHRS, CDR2 YFSETQ. The CDR3 is 13 residues long. CDR3 residues: CASRAGFNEKLFF. CDR3 nucleotide sequence: TGCGCCAGCAGGGCAGGGTTTAATGAAAAACTGTTTTTT.

This clone appeared a single time. The chain combines TRBV20-1 with TRBJ2-5; the D gene could be TRBD1 or TRBD2 (6 bases each). The CDR3 loop spans 11 amino acids. Germline CDR1 DFQATT, CDR2 SNEGSKA (reference sequence). V was cut by 7 bases and J by 7 bases, with 13 bases left in between. The CDR3 spells CSEGGRGTQYF. The CDR3 nucleotides are TGCAGTGAAGGGGGGCGGGGGACCCAGTACTTC.

This chain uses TRBV5-6 with TRBJ1-1; TRBD1 agrees at 9 bases. This CDR3 is built from 16 residues. Looked up from germline, CDR1 is SGHDT and CDR2 is YYEEEE. V gave up 3 bases and J gave up 3 bases; unmatched junction bases: 9. The CDR3 DNA sequence: TGTGCCAGCAGCTCCGGGACAGGGAGAGGCGACACTGAAGCTTTCTTT. Translated: CASSSGTGRGDTEAFF.

The chain joins TRBV7-3 to TRBJ1-5; D unresolved. There are 13 residues in the CDR3. Trimming shortened V by 1 base and J by 7 bases, and 8 bases separated the two germline ends. The germline CDR1 and CDR2 sequences are SGHTA and FQGTGA. The CDR3 region is CASSLKGGQPQHF. Written as DNA, the CDR3 is TGTGCCAGCAGCTTAAAGGGTGGACAGCCCCAGCATTTT.

The chain couples TRBV18 to TRBJ2-1; D may correspond to TRBD1 or TRBD2 (5 bases each). The CDR3 runs 15 residues. With 3 bases removed from V and 7 bases from J, the gap between germline ends came to 16 bases. Germline CDR1 reads KGHSH; CDR2 reads LQKENI. The CDR3 is CASSPRGFRENEQFF. CDR3 nucleotides: TGTGCCAGCTCACCGAGGGGTTTCAGGGAGAATGAGCAGTTCTTC.

The chain has TRBV6-5 and TRBJ2-1; no definite D call. The CDR3 covers 11 residues. V dropped 8 bases and J dropped 6 bases, with 8 bases sitting between them. From germline, CDR1 is MNHEY and CDR2 SVGAGI. CDR3 nucleotides: TGTGCCAGCGAGGACGGCAATGAGCAGTTCTTC. It is translated as CASEDGNEQFF.

This CDR3 is CASSYSTVNYGYTF. The CDR3 DNA reads TGTGCCAGCAGTTACTCGACAGTAAACTATGGCTACACCTTC. The J gene is TRBJ1-2, the V gene TRBV6-5, with D possibly TRBD1 on 5 matching bases. Trimming stripped 0 bases from V and 2 bases from J, with 7 bases between. The germline V gene has CDR1 MNHEY and CDR2 SVGAGI. The CDR3 runs 14 residues.

This chain connects TRBV6-1 to TRBJ2-7; D remains ambiguous. The V and J ends lost 6 bases and 9 bases respectively, with 12 bases between them. This CDR3 has 11 residues. Germline V gene data show CDR1 as MNHNS and CDR2 as SASEGT. CDR3 nucleotide sequence: TGTGCCAGCAGAACGGGCCCGAGGCAGTACTTC. It specifies CASRTGPRQYF.

The chain recombines TRBV18 with TRBJ1-1; 7 positions agree with TRBD1. The trim removed 4 bases at V and 3 bases at J, leaving 2 bases unmatched. Germline V gives CDR1 KGHSH, CDR2 LQKENI. The CDR3 is 13 amino acids. The CDR3 spells CASSLQGDTEAFF. CDR3 nucleotide sequence: TGTGCCAGCTCACTTCAGGGGGACACTGAAGCTTTCTTT.

The rearrangement links TRBV28 to TRBJ2-7; 10 bases are shared with TRBD1. The length of the CDR3 is 15 residues. Germline V gives CDR1 MDHEN, CDR2 SYDVKM. V lost 6 bases to trimming and J lost 4 bases; unmatched junction nucleotides: 9. The CDR3 DNA follows: TGTGCCAGCAGCTCCTTAGGACAGGGGGGGTACGAGCAGTACTTC. It specifies CASSSLGQGGYEQYF.

The chain uses TRBV7-6 and TRBJ2-7, with 10 nucleotides matching TRBD1. Losses at the gene ends were 8 bases for V and 3 bases for J; bases not matched to a gene: 7. CDR1 SGHVS and CDR2 FNYEAQ come from the germline V gene. This CDR3 has 14 residues. DNA for the CDR3: TGTGCCAGCTCCCACCGGGACAGGGGCTACGAGCAGTACTTC. Amino acid sequence: CASSHRDRGYEQYF.

The chain carries TRBV7-2 and TRBJ1-5, with D unresolved. The germline V gene encodes CDR1 SGHTA and CDR2 FQGNSA. Between the trimmed V and J ends, which lost 1 base and 0 bases, there was a span of 7 bases. The CDR3 loop spans 15 amino acids. CDR3 in amino acids: CASSLVPDSNQPQHF. The CDR3 DNA reads as TGTGCCAGCAGCTTAGTCCCGGATAGCAATCAGCCCCAGCATTTT. The whole variable domain, filled in from reference TRBV7-2 and TRBJ1-5, reads GAGVSQSPSNKVTEKGKDVELRCDPISGHTALYWYRQSLGQGLEFLIYFQGNSAPDKSGLPSDRFSAERTGGSVSTLTIQRTQQEDSAVYLCASSLVPDSNQPQHFGDGTRLSIL.

CDR3 amino acids: CASRTSGTYNEQFF. CDR3 nucleotide sequence: TGTGCCAGCAGGACTAGCGGGACCTACAATGAGCAGTTCTTC. V usage is TRBV2 and J usage is TRBJ2-1; the match to TRBD2 covers 11 bases. J gave up 2 bases and V 6 bases, and 0 bases lay outside the gene matches. Germline CDR1 reads SNHLY; CDR2 reads FYNNEI. The CDR3 contains 14 residues.

The V and J genes are TRBV18 and TRBJ1-2; D remains unclear. The ends were cut back, 3 bases at V and 8 bases at J, with 19 bases in the middle. The germline V gene encodes CDR1 KGHSH and CDR2 LQKENI. CDR3 length: 15 amino acids. The CDR3 region is CASSPSSPIAGGYTF. CDR3 nucleotide sequence: TGTGCCAGCTCACCGTCTTCCCCCATTGCCGGCGGCTACACCTTC.

The table lists this clone with a few counts. The chain employs TRBV7-6 and TRBJ2-7, with a weak D call TRBD1 (5 bases). This CDR3 has 13 residues. V dropped 5 bases and J dropped 0 bases, with 8 bases sitting between them. The germline gives CDR1 SGHVS, CDR2 FNYEAQ. CDR3 DNA sequence: TGTGCCAGCAGCACGACAGACTCCTACGAGCAGTACTTC. It translates to CASSTTDSYEQYF. Full variable domain (outside the CDR3, taken from reference TRBV7-6 and TRBJ2-7): GAGVSQSPRYKVTKRGQDVALRCDPISGHVSLYWYRQALGQGPEFLTYFNYEAQQDKSGLPNDRFSAERPEGSISTLTIQRTEQRDSAMYRCASSTTDSYEQYFGPGTRLTVT.

The V gene is TRBV6-5, the J gene TRBJ2-7, with a possible D match to TRBD2 (6 bases). CDR1 and CDR2 from the germline V gene are MNHEY and SVGAGI. The V end lost 6 bases, the J end lost 1 base, and 16 bases lay between the germline ends. This CDR3 has 15 residues. The CDR3, as DNA: TGTGCCAGCAGCACTAGCCACTCCTTGTCCTACGAGCAGTACTTC. Residues: CASSTSHSLSYEQYF.

The sample holds a few counts of this clone. This chain links TRBV28 with TRBJ1-4, with TRBD1 as a possible D gene (5 bases). V was clipped by 2 bases and J by 0 bases, with 16 bases between them. The CDR3 is 18 amino acids. The germline CDR1 and CDR2 sequences are MDHEN and SYDVKM. The CDR3 loop is CASSLPGTYLATNEKLFF. For the CDR3, the DNA is TGTGCCAGCAGTTTACCTGGGACGTATCTCGCAACTAATGAAAAACTGTTTTTT.

The rearrangement links TRBV7-9 to TRBJ1-1, with 11 bases lining up with TRBD1. Looked up from germline, CDR1 is SEHNR and CDR2 is FQNEAQ (reference sequence). Trimming at V came to 5 bases and at J to 2 bases, leaving 7 bases not matched to a gene. CDR3 size: 16 residues. CDR3 in DNA: TGTGCCAGCAGCCAGTTCGGGACAGGGGGAAACACTGAAGCTTTCTTT. Its protein product is CASSQFGTGGNTEAFF.

The chain uses TRBV2 and TRBJ1-5; a possible D gene is TRBD1 (6 bases). Germline loops: CDR1 SNHLY, CDR2 FYNNEI. The V end was cut by 6 bases, the J end by 3 bases, with 15 bases between. The CDR3 totals 15 residues. The CDR3 DNA sequence: TGTGCCAGCAGGGGGATACAGGGAATCAATCAGCCCCAGCATTTT. This sequence encodes CASRGIQGINQPQHF.

The chain carries TRBV5-1 and TRBJ1-1; perhaps TRBD1 as D (6 bases). The CDR3 length is 15 residues. Trimming pared 1 base from V and 1 base from J, leaving 11 bases between. CDR1 and CDR2 from the germline V gene are SGHRS and YFSETQ. For the CDR3, the DNA is TGCGCCAGCAGCTTGACAGGGAGGTCGAACACTGAAGCTTTCTTT. Amino acids: CASSLTGRSNTEAFF.

The CDR3 is CASSLGWHYTGELFF. The CDR3 bases are TGTGCCAGCAGCTTAGGGTGGCACTACACCGGGGAGCTGTTTTTT. V and J are TRBV13 and TRBJ2-2; D is unclear. Germline lookup yields CDR1 PRHDT and CDR2 FYEKMQ (reference sequence). The V end lost 0 bases, the J end lost 3 bases, and 8 bases lay between the germline ends. The CDR3 covers 15 residues.

This chain links TRBV5-6 with TRBJ2-1, with D unresolved. The CDR3 is 15 residues long. Trimming removed 0 bases at V and 0 bases at J, with 7 bases between. The germline V gene has CDR1 SGHDT and CDR2 YYEEEE. CDR3 nucleotide sequence: TGTGCCAGCAGCTTGGGGGCGAGCTCCTACAATGAGCAGTTCTTC. Its protein product is CASSLGASSYNEQFF.

The CDR3 DNA is TGTGCCAGCAGCCTGGGGCGAGAGACCCAGTACTTC. Translated: CASSLGRETQYF. The genes are TRBV6-6 and TRBJ2-5; D perhaps matches TRBD1 (5 bases). The V end was cut by 6 bases, the J end by 4 bases, with 9 bases between. The CDR3 is 12 residues long. Germline V gives CDR1 MNHNY, CDR2 SVGAGI (reference sequence).